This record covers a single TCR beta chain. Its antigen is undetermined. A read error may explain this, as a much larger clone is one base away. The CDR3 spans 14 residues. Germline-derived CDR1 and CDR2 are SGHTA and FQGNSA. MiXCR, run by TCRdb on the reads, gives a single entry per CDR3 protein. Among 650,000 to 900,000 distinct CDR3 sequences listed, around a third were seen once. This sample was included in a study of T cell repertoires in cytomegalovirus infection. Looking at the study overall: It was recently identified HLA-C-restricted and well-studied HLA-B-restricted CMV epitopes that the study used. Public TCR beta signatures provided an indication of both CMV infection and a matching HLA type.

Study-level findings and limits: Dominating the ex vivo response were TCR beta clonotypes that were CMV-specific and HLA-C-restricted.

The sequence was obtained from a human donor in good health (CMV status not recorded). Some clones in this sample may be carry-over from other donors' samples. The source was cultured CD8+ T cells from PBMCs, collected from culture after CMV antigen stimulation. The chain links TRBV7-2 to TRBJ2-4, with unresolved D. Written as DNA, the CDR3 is TGTGCCAGCAGTGAGGTGGACGGGCGAGACATGCAGTACTTC. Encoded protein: CASSEVDGRDMQYF.